Shown below are 23 T cell receptor beta chains from a single sample sequenced in a study of blood T cell repertoires in COVID-19 (dated by TCRdb to 2020 to 2021). The library was built by means of the immunoSEQ multiplex PCR assay. This is the immuneACCESS table as TCRdb keeps it, with only in-frame sequences that have V and J called. A part of the clones is gone; compared with another copy, unresolved V genes explain less than half, and the rest is unexplained. This sample holds a few hundred thousand clones; 87% were observed only once. Clones ranked in the top ten supply 3% to 3.5% of the sample. Sequencing was performed on peripheral blood. Receptors originate from a man aged 18 to 35 with active or convalescent COVID-19.

The V and J genes are TRBV27 and TRBJ1-6, with 8 bases that match TRBD1. V gave up 5 bases and J gave up 0 bases; unmatched junction bases: 6. Germline CDR1 and CDR2: MNHEY and SMNVEV (reference sequence). The CDR3 has 17 residues. The CDR3 reads CASSRNRGSSYNSPLHF. In nucleotides, the CDR3 is TGTGCCAGCAGTAGAAACAGGGGGAGCTCCTATAATTCACCCCTCCACTTT.

The chain links TRBV9 to TRBJ1-2; 7 bases match TRBD1. Losses at the gene ends were 4 bases for V and 4 bases for J; bases not matched to a gene: 10. The germline V gene has CDR1 SGDLS and CDR2 YYNGEE. The CDR3 length is 15 residues. The CDR3 reads CASSPDFTGAYGYTF. The CDR3 DNA is TGTGCCAGCAGCCCCGATTTTACAGGGGCCTATGGCTACACCTTC. Using reference TRBV9 and TRBJ1-2 for the parts outside the CDR3, the full variable domain is DSGVTQTPKHLITATGQRVTLRCSPRSGDLSVYWYQQSLDQGLQFLIQYYNGEERAKGNILERFSAQQFPDLHSELNLSSLELGDSALYFCASSPDFTGAYGYTFGSGTRLTVV.

The chain is built from TRBV6-2 or TRBV6-3 and TRBJ2-7; weak D call: TRBD2 (6 bases). Germline V gives CDR1 MNHEY, CDR2 SVGEGT. Trimming removed 0 bases from V and 4 bases from J, with 7 bases in between. The CDR3 runs to 13 residues. CDR3 DNA sequence: TGTGCCAGCAGTTACTCGGGACTTTACGAGCAGTACTTC. The encoded protein is CASSYSGLYEQYF.

CDR3 sequence reads: CASRDSGNTGELFF. CDR3 in DNA: TGTGCCTCCCGGGACTCCGGGAACACCGGGGAGCTGTTTTTT. V and J are TRBV30 and TRBJ2-2; a possible D gene is TRBD2 (6 bases). V was pared by 7 bases and J by 1 base, with 13 bases between. Looked up from germline, CDR1 is GTSNPN and CDR2 is SVGIG (reference sequence). The CDR3 is 14 amino acids.

V and J are TRBV6-5 and TRBJ2-7; D possibly corresponds to TRBD2 (6 bases). CDR1 is MNHEY, CDR2 SVGAGI, per germline. V was pared by 6 bases and J by 0 bases, with 15 bases between. The CDR3 totals 15 residues. The DNA for the CDR3 is TGTGCCAGCAGCGCCGCCGGGGGTCCCTCCTACGAGCAGTACTTC. This gives the protein CASSAAGGPSYEQYF.

The chain has TRBV10-2 and TRBJ1-3, with a weak D call TRBD1 (5 bases). V was pared by 3 bases and J by 5 bases, with 8 bases between. Germline V gene sequence: CDR1 WSHSY, CDR2 SAAADI. The CDR3 loop spans 13 amino acids. The CDR3, as DNA: TGCGCCAGCAGTGACAGGGTGAGAAACACCATATATTTT. This translates into CASSDRVRNTIYF.

The chain has TRBV10-3 and TRBJ1-1; TRBD1 aligns across 8 bases. The V segment lost 4 bases and the J segment 4 bases; nucleotides outside the gene matches: 5. Germline-derived CDR1 and CDR2 are ENHRY and SYGVKD. CDR3 size: 14 residues. The CDR3 DNA reads TGTGCCATCAGTGGGGGACAGGTGGGCACTGAAGCTTTCTTT. It encodes CAISGGQVGTEAFF.

This chain connects TRBV6-6 to TRBJ1-2; TRBD1 agrees at 7 bases. Germline V CDR1 and CDR2: MNHNY, SVGAGI (reference sequence). The V gene end was trimmed by 6 bases and the J gene end by 2 bases; junction bases not matched to a gene: 9. The CDR3 totals 15 residues. CDR3 bases: TGTGCCAGCAGCTCCAGGGGGATCGGGAACTATGGCTACACCTTC. Protein product: CASSSRGIGNYGYTF.

This rearrangement joins TRBV11-2 to TRBJ2-7, with 9 bases lining up with TRBD1. Germline V CDR1 and CDR2: SGHAT, FQNNGV. This CDR3 has 16 residues. After removal of 2 bases from V and 6 bases from J, the junction contained 11 bases not matched to a gene. The CDR3 DNA follows: TGTGCCAGCAGCTTATCTTTGGGACAGGGTGGGCCCGAGCAGTACTTC. Protein: CASSLSLGQGGPEQYF.

The chain carries TRBV29-1 and TRBJ2-5; 10 bases line up with TRBD2. Per germline, CDR1 SQVTM and CDR2 ANQGSEA. The CDR3 has 14 amino acids. Germline trimming cut 2 bases from V and 4 bases from J; bases unmatched to any gene: 4. The CDR3: CSVELAGVVETQYF. CDR3 coding DNA: TGCAGCGTTGAACTAGCGGGAGTCGTAGAGACCCAGTACTTC.

The V and J genes are TRBV19 and TRBJ1-2; D is unresolved. This CDR3 has 14 amino acids. CDR1 and CDR2 (germline): LNHDA, SQIVND (reference sequence). Trimming removed 3 bases at V and 5 bases at J, with 13 bases between. Here the CDR3 reads CASSISRNRYGYTF. In nucleotides, the CDR3 is TGTGCCAGTAGTATTAGTCGTAACAGATATGGCTACACCTTC.

The chain carries TRBV28 and TRBJ2-7; 7 nucleotides agree with TRBD1. Looked up from germline, CDR1 is MDHEN and CDR2 is SYDVKM. The junction had 13 bases not matched to a gene; V was cut back by 5 bases and J by 0 bases. This CDR3 spans 17 amino acids. CDR3 sequence reads: CASSPNRLGQYSYEQYF. The CDR3 coding sequence is TGTGCCAGCAGTCCTAACCGCCTGGGACAGTACTCCTACGAGCAGTACTTC.

This chain joins TRBV19 and TRBJ2-1, with 7 positions matching TRBD2. Germline V gives CDR1 LNHDA, CDR2 SQIVND (reference sequence). The CDR3 runs 14 residues. V lost 3 bases and J lost 5; bases outside the gene matches: 4. In nucleotides, the CDR3 is TGTGCCAGTAGTATTTGGGGGGGGAACAATGAGCAGTTCTTC. Its protein is CASSIWGGNNEQFF.

This chain connects TRBV19 to TRBJ1-1, with TRBD1 as a possible D gene (6 bases). Trimming cost V 3 bases and J 0 bases, with 11 bases left between them. The CDR3 contains 15 residues. The V gene's germline CDR1 is LNHDA and CDR2 SQIVND (reference sequence). The CDR3, as DNA: TGTGCCAGTAGTATGTACGGGACACTGAACACTGAAGCTTTCTTT. Residues: CASSMYGTLNTEAFF.

This chain joins TRBV6-1 and TRBJ2-7, with TRBD1 as a possible D gene (7 bases). Trimming took off 2 bases at V and 6 bases at J, with 8 bases between the two ends. This CDR3 has 12 amino acids. Germline values: CDR1 MNHNS, CDR2 SASEGT. CDR3 protein: CASSEQGGEQYF. The CDR3 region has the DNA TGTGCCAGCAGTGAACAGGGGGGCGAGCAGTACTTC.

V gene TRBV13 combines with J gene TRBJ2-2; 8 positions agree with TRBD2. The germline gives CDR1 PRHDT, CDR2 FYEKMQ (reference sequence). The CDR3 extends over 16 amino acids. V trimming: 4 bases; J trimming: 7 bases; junction bases outside the gene matches: 11. CDR3 sequence: CASSSPGAGGNGELFF. CDR3 sequence (DNA): TGTGCCAGCAGCTCTCCGGGGGCGGGAGGTAACGGGGAGCTGTTTTTT.

The rearrangement joins TRBV12-3 or TRBV12-4 to TRBJ1-2, with 7 nucleotides matching TRBD1. The length of the CDR3 is 13 residues. Trimming at V came to 6 bases and at J to 7 bases, leaving 8 bases not matched to a gene. As DNA, the CDR3 is TGTGCCAGCAGAGATACAGGGGTGGGTGGCTACACCTTC. Protein product: CASRDTGVGGYTF.

V gene TRBV6-2 or TRBV6-3 combines with J gene TRBJ2-1; D is unresolved. The CDR3 totals 14 residues. V lost 3 bases and J 6 bases, leaving 12 bases between the germline ends. Germline CDR1 and CDR2: MNHEY and SVGEGT. This chain's CDR3 is CASSYQVPGNEQFF. CDR3 nucleotide sequence: TGTGCCAGCAGTTATCAGGTCCCAGGCAATGAGCAGTTCTTC.

The J gene is TRBJ1-5, the V gene TRBV6-6; D is possibly TRBD1 (5 bases). The CDR3 runs 15 residues. Germline V gives CDR1 MNHNY, CDR2 SVGAGI (reference sequence). V gave up 10 bases and J gave up 0 bases, with 16 bases separating them. This CDR3 reads CATNSRQYSNQPQHF. The CDR3 bases are TGTGCCACAAACTCACGACAGTATAGCAATCAGCCCCAGCATTTT.

The chain is built from TRBV2 and TRBJ1-5; D uncertain. The CDR3 is made up of 16 amino acids. Germline loops: CDR1 SNHLY, CDR2 FYNNEI. Trimming took 6 bases from V and 2 from J, leaving 17 bases between them. The CDR3 region has the DNA TGTGCCAGCAGGGAGAACTCCGTCGGGGGCAATCAGCCCCAGCATTTT. Its protein product is CASRENSVGGNQPQHF.

This clone has just a few counts. V is TRBV19 and J is TRBJ1-2, with a weak D call TRBD1 (5 bases). CDR1 is LNHDA and CDR2 is SQIVND in the germline V gene (reference sequence). Trimming took off 6 bases at V and 5 bases at J, with 19 bases between the two ends. The CDR3 length is 15 residues. The CDR3 spells CASRPGTREGYGYTF. The CDR3 coding sequence is TGTGCCAGTAGACCGGGGACTCGTGAGGGGTATGGCTACACCTTC.

CDR3 in amino acids: CASSPRAAYGYTF. CDR3 bases: TGTGCCAGCAGCCCGAGGGCAGCGTATGGCTACACCTTC. The rearrangement uses TRBV12-3 or TRBV12-4 and TRBJ1-2, with D unclear. The CDR3 covers 13 residues. Trimming removed 6 bases at V and 5 bases at J, with 13 bases between.

The V and J genes are TRBV28 and TRBJ1-1, with TRBD1 identical over 8 bases. Germline V gene data show CDR1 as MDHEN and CDR2 as SYDVKM. There are 17 residues in the CDR3. With 8 bases clipped from V and 0 bases from J, the junction kept 14 bases outside the gene matches. In DNA, the CDR3 is TGTGCCAGCCTTTCAGGGGGCGGTTTAAGGATGAACACTGAAGCTTTCTTT. Encoded protein: CASLSGGGLRMNTEAFF.